These 31 T cell receptor beta chains originate from one sample sequenced in a study of blood T cell repertoires in COVID-19. Here immunoSEQ multiplex PCR was the method, and the copy in TCRdb shows in-frame clones only, minus some. The repertoire holds roughly 200,000 clones, with 80% to 85% as singletons. Sequencing was carried out using peripheral blood. These receptors all come from a man aged 45 to 65 with active or convalescent COVID-19.

The gene calls are TRBV11-2 and TRBJ2-1; D gene ambiguous. Trimming removed 7 bases at V and 0 bases at J, with 7 bases between. Germline lookup yields CDR1 SGHAT and CDR2 FQNNGV. CDR3 size: 13 residues. The CDR3 reads CASNPSSYNEQFF. As DNA, the CDR3 is TGTGCCAGCAACCCCAGCTCCTACAATGAGCAGTTCTTC.

The chain recombines TRBV25-1 with TRBJ1-2; no firm D call. CDR3 length: 13 amino acids. Germline CDR1 MGHDK, CDR2 SYGVNS. Trimming pared 10 bases from V and 0 bases from J, leaving 12 bases between. In nucleotides, the CDR3 is TGTGCCACCCGGGGAGTGGCTAACTATGGCTACACCTTC. Protein product: CATRGVANYGYTF.

A word on this clone: The sample contains more than one DNA sequence encoding this CDR3. This chain links TRBV2 with TRBJ1-6; no reliable D call. V lost 6 bases and J lost 0, with 3 bases in between. The CDR3 covers 13 residues. The germline gives CDR1 SNHLY, CDR2 FYNNEI. CDR3 protein: CASRSSYNSPLHF. For the CDR3, the DNA is TGTGCCAGCAGGAGCTCCTATAATTCACCCCTCCACTTT.

The CDR3 DNA reads as TGTGCCAGCAGCTTGGGAGCCCGCTCCTACGAGCAGTACTTC. Amino acids: CASSLGARSYEQYF. The J gene is TRBJ2-7, the V gene TRBV7-2; D is possibly TRBD2 (5 bases). V lost 3 bases and J lost 0, with 9 bases in between. The germline gives CDR1 SGHTA, CDR2 FQGNSA. The length of the CDR3 is 14 residues.

The chain is built from TRBV6-6 and TRBJ2-1; 7 nucleotides match TRBD1. The CDR3 contains 13 residues. After removal of 5 bases from V and 5 bases from J, the junction contained 3 bases not matched to a gene. Germline V gene lookup returns CDR1 MNHNY and CDR2 SVGAGI (reference sequence). The CDR3 nucleotides are TGTGCCAGCAGTGGGGGACAGCACAATGAGCAGTTCTTC. Protein: CASSGGQHNEQFF.

The chain employs TRBV10-3 and TRBJ1-4; the D is unclear. CDR3 length: 13 amino acids. Per germline, CDR1 ENHRY and CDR2 SYGVKD. Trimming removed 10 bases at V and 4 bases at J, with 13 bases between. This chain's CDR3 is CATAAGGNEKLFF. CDR3 DNA sequence: TGTGCCACCGCAGCGGGCGGTAATGAAAAACTGTTTTTT.

This chain uses TRBV5-5 with TRBJ1-2; unclear D gene. V was pared by 3 bases and J by 5 bases, with 17 bases between. This CDR3 is built from 15 residues. Looked up from germline, CDR1 is SGHKS and CDR2 is YYEKEE (reference sequence). The CDR3 region is CASSWRTEQLYGYTF. The CDR3 nucleotides read TGTGCCAGCAGCTGGAGGACGGAACAGCTTTATGGCTACACCTTC. Using reference TRBV5-5 and TRBJ1-2 for the parts outside the CDR3, the full variable domain is DAGVTQSPTHLIKTRGQQVTLRCSPISGHKSVSWYQQVLGQGPQFIFQYYEKEERGRGNFPDRFSARQFPNYSSELNVNALLLGDSALYLCASSWRTEQLYGYTFGSGTRLTVV.

This clone was found a few times. This chain uses TRBV6-2 or TRBV6-3 with TRBJ1-1; D gene ambiguous. The CDR3 extends over 12 amino acids. Germline loops: CDR1 MNHEY, CDR2 SVGEGT. V lost 4 bases and J 2 bases, leaving 5 bases between the germline ends. Written as DNA, the CDR3 is TGTGCCAGCAGTTTTAAAAACACTGAAGCTTTCTTT. This sequence encodes CASSFKNTEAFF.

V gene TRBV19 combines with J gene TRBJ1-2; 11 bases are a match to TRBD1. CDR3 length equals 13 residues. The germline V gene encodes CDR1 LNHDA and CDR2 SQIVND (reference sequence). Trimming at V came to 6 bases and at J to 7 bases, leaving 4 bases not matched to a gene. The CDR3 DNA is TGTGCCAGTAGAGGACAGGGGGCCGGTGGCTACACCTTC. It translates to CASRGQGAGGYTF. The whole variable domain, remainder taken from reference TRBV19 and TRBJ1-2, is DGGITQSPKYLFRKEGQNVTLSCEQNLNHDAMYWYRQDPGQGLRLIYYSQIVNDFQKGDIAEGYSVSREKKESFPLTVTSAQKNPTAFYLCASRGQGAGGYTFGSGTRLTVV.

The rearrangement links TRBV30 to TRBJ1-2, with a tentative D call TRBD1 (6 bases). In germline, CDR1 is GTSNPN, CDR2 SVGIG (reference sequence). Deletions cut 0 bases from V and 5 bases from J, with 10 bases between. CDR3 length: 13 residues. CDR3 in DNA: TGTGCCTGGAGTGTAGGGGGGGTGTATGGCTACACCTTC. Translating gives CAWSVGGVYGYTF.

This chain links TRBV28 with TRBJ1-1; D is unclear. Germline values: CDR1 MDHEN, CDR2 SYDVKM. This CDR3 contains 14 residues. DNA of the CDR3: TGTGCGACTTTAATGAGAGGGCTGAACACTGAAGCTTTCTTT. Translated, it gives CATLMRGLNTEAFF.

V usage is TRBV24-1 and J usage is TRBJ2-7, with D possibly TRBD2 on 6 matching bases. Germline CDR1 is KGHDR and CDR2 is SFDVKD. The length of the CDR3 is 15 residues. The V gene lost 7 bases and the J gene lost 7 bases, with 22 bases spanning the gap. The CDR3 is CATSWMGGDLGEQYF. The CDR3 region has the DNA TGTGCCACCAGCTGGATGGGGGGTGATCTGGGGGAGCAGTACTTC.

This sequence joins TRBV10-3 and TRBJ2-3; D is unresolved. Trimming cost V 8 bases and J 0 bases, with 12 bases left between them. Germline V CDR1 and CDR2: ENHRY, SYGVKD. The CDR3 length is 14 residues. The CDR3 bases are TGTGCCATCCGGTTTGGGCCTAGCACAGATACGCAGTATTTT. It is translated as CAIRFGPSTDTQYF.

The rearrangement joins TRBV28 to TRBJ1-5; D perhaps matches TRBD1 (6 bases). The V end lost 6 bases, the J end lost 9 bases, and 27 bases lay between the germline ends. CDR3 length: 17 amino acids. The germline CDR1 and CDR2 sequences are MDHEN and SYDVKM. The CDR3 coding sequence is TGTGCCAGCAGCCAATACACCGTCGGGACATTGATAAGGCCCCAGCATTTT. Residues: CASSQYTVGTLIRPQHF. Using reference TRBV28 and TRBJ1-5 for the parts outside the CDR3, the full variable domain is DVKVTQSSRYLVKRTGEKVFLECVQDMDHENMFWYRQDPGLGLRLIYFSYDVKMKEKGDIPEGYSVSREKKERFSLILESASTNQTSMYLCASSQYTVGTLIRPQHFGDGTRLSIL.

This clone showed up just once. The chain is built from TRBV19 and TRBJ1-5; D possibly corresponds to TRBD1 (6 bases). The CDR3 extends over 14 amino acids. V gave up 5 bases and J gave up 5 bases, with 13 bases separating them. Germline CDR1 LNHDA, CDR2 SQIVND (reference sequence). CDR3 DNA sequence: TGTGCCAGTAGTCCCCTACAGGGTCATCAGCCCCAGCATTTT. Amino acids: CASSPLQGHQPQHF.

The CDR3: CATSRATGAGGTEAFF. The CDR3 nucleotides are TGTGCCACCAGCAGAGCAACCGGGGCAGGGGGGACTGAAGCTTTCTTT. The chain couples TRBV15 to TRBJ1-1, with 7 nucleotides matching TRBD1. J was trimmed by 5 bases and V by 1 base; bases with no gene match: 10. The V gene's germline CDR1 is LNHNV and CDR2 YYDKDF (reference sequence). The CDR3 has 16 amino acids.

V usage is TRBV5-1 and J usage is TRBJ2-1, with 10 bases aligning to TRBD2. The junction had 1 base not matched to a gene; V was cut back by 4 bases and J by 0 bases. Germline loops: CDR1 SGHRS, CDR2 YFSETQ. The CDR3 has 15 amino acids. The CDR3 is CASSTSGVSYNEQFF. CDR3 DNA: TGCGCCAGCAGCACTAGCGGGGTCTCCTACAATGAGCAGTTCTTC.

The gene calls are TRBV11-2 and TRBJ2-3; 12 bases are a match to TRBD2. Germline CDR1 reads SGHAT; CDR2 reads FQNNGV. Germline trimming cut 6 bases from V and 5 bases from J; bases unmatched to any gene: 6. This CDR3 has 15 residues. The CDR3 DNA follows: TGTGCCAGCAGTCCTAGCGGGGGGGCCTTAGATACGCAGTATTTT. Encoded protein: CASSPSGGALDTQYF.

The chain is built from TRBV5-1 and TRBJ2-1; 10 nucleotides agree with TRBD2. J was trimmed by 0 bases and V by 3 bases; bases with no gene match: 0. Per germline, CDR1 SGHRS and CDR2 YFSETQ. The CDR3 extends over 15 amino acids. The DNA of the CDR3 is TGCGCCAGCAGCTCTAGCGGGAGCTCCTACAATGAGCAGTTCTTC. This gives the protein CASSSSGSSYNEQFF.

This rearrangement joins TRBV5-5 to TRBJ1-1; D might be TRBD1 (6 bases). Germline V CDR1 and CDR2: SGHKS, YYEKEE (reference sequence). This CDR3 contains 14 residues. The germline V and J ends were trimmed by 1 base and 4 bases, with 11 bases remaining between them. Written as DNA, the CDR3 is TGTGCCAGCAGCTTGACAGGGTCGGGCACTGAAGCTTTCTTT. It encodes CASSLTGSGTEAFF.

The chain has TRBV3-1 (or the pseudogene TRBV3-2) and TRBJ1-6, with no clear D. The germline V and J ends were trimmed by 5 bases and 8 bases, with 7 bases remaining between them. Germline values: CDR1 LGHDT, CDR2 YNNKEL (reference sequence). The CDR3 is 12 amino acids. The CDR3 reads CASSSNYSPLHF. CDR3 bases: TGTGCCAGCAGCTCCAACTATTCACCCCTCCACTTT.

This clone was detected ten times or more. This chain connects TRBV20-1 to TRBJ2-7, with D possibly matching TRBD1 (5 bases). The CDR3 is 12 residues long. Germline CDR1 and CDR2: DFQATT and SNEGSKA (reference sequence). Deletions cut 3 bases from V and 7 bases from J, with 13 bases between. CDR3 bases: TGCAGTGCTAGTGGGGCTACAGGAGAGCAGTACTTC. Amino acid sequence: CSASGATGEQYF.

This clone was detected many times. For the CDR3, the DNA is TGTGCCAGCAAAGGGAGGGGGACCAGTACCGGGGAGCTGTTTTTT. The encoded protein is CASKGRGTSTGELFF. J is TRBJ2-2 and V is TRBV6-5; TRBD2 is a possible D gene (7 bases). CDR3 length: 15 amino acids. The germline CDR1 and CDR2 sequences are MNHEY and SVGAGI. V dropped 7 bases and J dropped 5 bases, with 17 bases sitting between them.

The CDR3 nucleotides are TGTGCCAGCCGGGAGGTGAGCGGCACCGGGGAGCTGTTTTTT. The encoded protein is CASREVSGTGELFF. The chain carries TRBV6-4 and TRBJ2-2, with 7 bases identical to TRBD2. Germline CDR1 reads MRHNA; CDR2 reads SNTAGT. The V segment lost 8 bases and the J segment 4 bases; nucleotides outside the gene matches: 7. The CDR3 loop spans 14 amino acids.

This clone came up once. The chain recombines TRBV18 with TRBJ2-7; TRBD2 matches 11 bases. Germline CDR1 is KGHSH and CDR2 is LQKENI. With V trimmed by 0 bases and J by 3 bases, 7 bases remained unmatched. This CDR3 comprises 17 residues. CDR3 sequence: CASSPPRLAGPFYEQYF. CDR3 nucleotides: TGTGCCAGCTCACCACCCCGACTAGCGGGGCCCTTCTACGAGCAGTACTTC.

V and J are TRBV19 and TRBJ2-2; D may be TRBD2 (5 bases). The length of the CDR3 is 15 residues. The germline gives CDR1 LNHDA, CDR2 SQIVND (reference sequence). Trimming stripped 7 bases from V and 3 bases from J, with 15 bases between. CDR3 sequence reads: CASTTDAGDTGELFF. CDR3 nucleotide sequence: TGTGCCAGTACTACCGATGCGGGCGACACCGGGGAGCTGTTTTTT.

This chain uses TRBV30 with TRBJ2-1; 7 bases are a match to TRBD2. The germline V gene encodes CDR1 GTSNPN and CDR2 SVGIG (reference sequence). There are 13 residues in the CDR3. J lost 6 bases, V lost 0 bases, and 2 bases had no gene match. CDR3 region: CAWSVRGVNEQFF. In DNA form, the CDR3 reads TGTGCCTGGAGTGTACGGGGGGTCAATGAGCAGTTCTTC.

The J gene is TRBJ2-7, the V gene TRBV2; 10 bases are a match to TRBD2. In germline, CDR1 is SNHLY, CDR2 FYNNEI. This CDR3 spans 13 amino acids. The V and J ends lost 8 bases and 4 bases, in that order; junction bases with no gene match: 5. CDR3 region: CASRASGGYEQYF. The DNA of the CDR3 is TGTGCCAGCCGAGCTAGCGGGGGTTACGAGCAGTACTTC.

V and J are TRBV30 and TRBJ1-1; 8 bases line up with TRBD1. CDR3 size: 15 residues. The germline gives CDR1 GTSNPN, CDR2 SVGIG (reference sequence). With 5 bases clipped from V and 2 bases from J, the junction kept 10 bases outside the gene matches. CDR3 loop: CAWDSGQGPNTEAFF. DNA of the CDR3: TGTGCCTGGGATTCCGGACAGGGACCCAACACTGAAGCTTTCTTT.

The chain uses TRBV19 and TRBJ2-1; perhaps TRBD1 as D (6 bases). The CDR3 sequence is 14 residues long. CDR1 and CDR2 (germline): LNHDA, SQIVND (reference sequence). Trimming removed 1 base at V and 6 bases at J, with 10 bases between. Here the CDR3 reads CASSIARGGNEQFF. As DNA, the CDR3 is TGTGCCAGTAGTATAGCCAGGGGTGGCAATGAGCAGTTCTTC. The entire variable domain, with the rest obtained from reference TRBV19 and TRBJ2-1, is as follows: DGGITQSPKYLFRKEGQNVTLSCEQNLNHDAMYWYRQDPGQGLRLIYYSQIVNDFQKGDIAEGYSVSREKKESFPLTVTSAQKNPTAFYLCASSIARGGNEQFFGPGTRLTVL.

V usage is TRBV7-2 and J usage is TRBJ2-6, with D perhaps matching TRBD1 (6 bases). The germline V gene has CDR1 SGHTA and CDR2 FQGNSA. Trimming cost V 4 bases and J 2 bases, with 6 bases left between them. The CDR3 has 14 residues. The CDR3 loop reads CASSWDTGANVLTF. CDR3 DNA sequence: TGTGCCAGCAGCTGGGACACTGGGGCCAACGTCCTGACTTTC.